Shown below are 27 T cell receptor beta chains from a single sample sequenced in a study of shared clonotypes between healthy human individuals. Data came from immunoSEQ multiplex PCR; TCRdb stores just in-frame clones and leaves some out. The sample holds more than 2,000,000 clones, roughly 92% seen once. Material for sequencing was naive CD4+ T cells sorted from blood. This sample's subset: CD45RA+ positively selected. All receptors derive from a man between 18 and 35 years old in good health.

With respect to this clone: The same CDR3 arises from other DNA sequences in this sample as well. The chain recombines TRBV6-5 with TRBJ1-1; D unresolved. Germline V gives CDR1 MNHEY, CDR2 SVGAGI. This CDR3 has 12 amino acids. Trimming removed 2 bases at V and 4 bases at J, with 5 bases between. The CDR3 reads CASSYGSTEAFF. The CDR3 bases are TGTGCCAGCAGTTACGGATCCACTGAAGCTTTCTTT.

Here the CDR3 reads CASSLGTNGIQYF. CDR3 bases: TGTGCCAGTAGTTTAGGGACTAACGGCATTCAGTACTTC. The genes are TRBV19 and TRBJ2-4, with 7 positions matching TRBD2. This CDR3 comprises 13 residues. The V and J ends lost 5 bases and 9 bases, in that order; junction bases with no gene match: 7. Germline loops: CDR1 LNHDA, CDR2 SQIVND (reference sequence). Together with reference TRBV19 and TRBJ2-4, the CDR3 gives the full variable domain: DGGITQSPKYLFRKEGQNVTLSCEQNLNHDAMYWYRQDPGQGLRLIYYSQIVNDFQKGDIAEGYSVSREKKESFPLTVTSAQKNPTAFYLCASSLGTNGIQYFGAGTRLSVL.

The chain carries TRBV10-3 and TRBJ1-6; D is undetermined. The CDR3 extends over 14 amino acids. The V end was cut by 0 bases, the J end by 6 bases, with 6 bases between. The germline V gene encodes CDR1 ENHRY and CDR2 SYGVKD. The CDR3 loop is CAISESFGNSPLHF. DNA for the CDR3: TGTGCCATCAGTGAGTCGTTTGGTAATTCACCCCTCCACTTT.

The chain employs TRBV29-1 and TRBJ1-1; D not resolved. The CDR3 extends over 13 amino acids. The germline V and J ends were trimmed by 4 bases and 4 bases, with 13 bases remaining between them. Germline-derived CDR1 and CDR2 are SQVTM and ANQGSEA. CDR3 coding DNA: TGCAGCGTTGTGGAGCAGCTGGGCACTGAAGCTTTCTTT. Residues: CSVVEQLGTEAFF. The entire variable domain, with the rest obtained from reference TRBV29-1 and TRBJ1-1, is as follows: SAVISQKPSRDICQRGTSLTIQCQVDSQVTMMFWYRQQPGQSLTLIATANQGSEATYESGFVIDKFPISRPNLTFSTLTVSNMSPEDSSIYLCSVVEQLGTEAFFGQGTRLTVV.

The chain recombines TRBV6-1 with TRBJ1-1; 7 bases are shared with TRBD1. Germline-derived CDR1 and CDR2 are MNHNS and SASEGT. CDR3 length equals 15 residues. J lost 8 bases, V lost 4 bases, and 13 bases had no gene match. CDR3 protein: CASSALGTDGREAFF. The CDR3 DNA is TGTGCCAGCAGTGCTTTGGGGACAGATGGTCGGGAAGCTTTCTTT.

The chain uses TRBV2 and TRBJ2-4; D may be TRBD1 or TRBD2 (5 bases each). The V gene lost 3 bases and the J gene lost 1 base, with 16 bases spanning the gap. The CDR3 sequence is 17 residues long. Germline CDR1 SNHLY, CDR2 FYNNEI. CDR3 in amino acids: CASSDIIGTSAKNIQYF. The CDR3 nucleotides read TGTGCCAGCAGTGATATAATAGGGACCTCGGCCAAAAACATTCAGTACTTC.

This rearrangement joins TRBV5-1 to TRBJ2-5; the match to TRBD1 covers 11 bases. Germline V gives CDR1 SGHRS, CDR2 YFSETQ. This CDR3 spans 18 amino acids. With 0 bases clipped from V and 2 bases from J, the junction kept 9 bases outside the gene matches. CDR3 sequence (DNA): TGCGCCAGCAGCTTGGCCGGGACAGGGGGATCGGGACAAGAGACCCAGTACTTC. Protein product: CASSLAGTGGSGQETQYF.

The CDR3 sequence: CASSSRDNEQFF. The CDR3 bases are TGTGCCAGCAGCTCCAGGGACAATGAGCAGTTCTTC. The rearrangement links TRBV5-7 to TRBJ2-1; perhaps TRBD1 as D (5 bases). TRBV5-7 qualifies as an ORF whose function is uncertain. Between the trimmed V and J ends, which lost 3 bases and 5 bases, there was a span of 6 bases. CDR3 length equals 12 residues.

Note on this clone: The same CDR3 is also encoded by other DNA sequences in this sample. The chain is built from TRBV30 and TRBJ2-1; 12 bases agree with TRBD2. The junction had 4 bases not matched to a gene; V was cut back by 0 bases and J by 7 bases. The CDR3 consists of 15 residues. The germline V gene has CDR1 GTSNPN and CDR2 SVGIG (reference sequence). CDR3 residues: CAWSVRLAGGNEQFF. The CDR3 region has the DNA TGTGCCTGGAGTGTACGGCTAGCGGGGGGGAATGAGCAGTTCTTC.

In its sample, this clone was seen once. The chain is built from TRBV27 and TRBJ1-4; possibly TRBD1 for D (6 bases). CDR1 and CDR2 from the germline V gene are MNHEY and SMNVEV (reference sequence). There are 15 residues in the CDR3. V shed 9 bases and J shed 5 bases, with 19 bases lying between them. The CDR3: CARQLIQGKNEKLFF. CDR3 coding DNA: TGTGCCAGACAACTGATTCAGGGGAAAAATGAAAAACTGTTTTTT.

The chain links TRBV6-1 to TRBJ2-2; 7 bases map to TRBD2. Germline-derived CDR1 and CDR2 are MNHNS and SASEGT. This CDR3 contains 14 residues. V shed 7 bases and J 6 bases; nucleotides not matched to a gene: 8. The CDR3 loop is CASTKREVAGELFF. The CDR3 coding sequence is TGTGCCAGCACAAAGCGGGAAGTCGCCGGGGAGCTGTTTTTT.

The rearrangement joins TRBV6-1 to TRBJ1-6, with 7 bases lining up with TRBD1. The CDR3 contains 15 residues. Germline V gene lookup returns CDR1 MNHNS and CDR2 SASEGT. Germline trimming cut 3 bases from V and 5 bases from J; bases unmatched to any gene: 4. CDR3 loop: CASSERDRDNSPLHF. CDR3 nucleotides: TGTGCCAGCAGTGAGAGGGACAGAGATAATTCACCCCTCCACTTT.

The gene calls are TRBV6-5 and TRBJ2-7, with unresolved D. The CDR3 runs 14 residues. Trimming pared 7 bases from V and 8 bases from J, leaving 21 bases between. The germline V gene has CDR1 MNHEY and CDR2 SVGAGI. The CDR3 region has the DNA TGTGCCAGCACCAACCTCCAGGTCCCTCCCAAGCAGTACTTC. Translating gives CASTNLQVPPKQYF.

This chain joins TRBV7-3 and TRBJ2-2; D call uncertain. Germline-derived CDR1 and CDR2 are SGHTA and FQGTGA. V lost 5 bases, J lost 4 bases, and 8 bases lay in between. This CDR3 region has 13 residues. DNA of the CDR3: TGTGCCAGCAGCACTGACCCCACCGGGGAGCTGTTTTTT. It yields the protein CASSTDPTGELFF.

This chain uses TRBV4-3 with TRBJ2-7; 15 bases are shared with TRBD2. V was clipped by 0 bases and J by 5 bases; unmatched bases: 14. This CDR3 region has 20 residues. Germline-derived CDR1 and CDR2 are LGHNA and YSLEER. CDR3 in amino acids: CASSQDVGLAGGRGPNEQYF. The CDR3 nucleotides are TGCGCCAGCAGCCAAGATGTTGGACTAGCGGGAGGGAGAGGACCCAACGAGCAGTACTTC.

The genes are TRBV6-1 and TRBJ1-2; D is unresolved. Trimming cost V 1 base and J 8 bases, with 8 bases left between them. The CDR3 sequence is 12 residues long. CDR1 and CDR2 (germline): MNHNS, SASEGT. CDR3 nucleotides: TGTGCCAGCAGTGAAGGGGAGTTCGGCTACACCTTC. Amino acid sequence: CASSEGEFGYTF.

This rearrangement joins TRBV6-5 to TRBJ2-5, with TRBD2 matching 11 bases. Per the germline V gene, CDR1 is MNHEY and CDR2 is SVGAGI. The trim removed 6 bases at V and 3 bases at J, leaving 0 bases unmatched. The CDR3 is 13 amino acids. CDR3 in amino acids: CASRLAGEETQYF. The CDR3 DNA sequence: TGTGCCAGCAGACTAGCGGGAGAAGAGACCCAGTACTTC.

Worth noting for this clone: Additional DNA sequences in this sample encode the identical CDR3. The V call is TRBV14, the J call TRBJ2-5; no firm D call. V shed 0 bases and J shed 6 bases, with 5 bases lying between them. The CDR3 contains 12 residues. CDR1 is SGHDN, CDR2 FVKESK, per germline. CDR3: CASSQDRQTQYF. The CDR3, as DNA: TGTGCCAGCAGCCAAGATAGGCAGACCCAGTACTTC.

The chain links TRBV19 to TRBJ2-7, with D maybe TRBD2 (5 bases). Germline V gene data show CDR1 as LNHDA and CDR2 as SQIVND (reference sequence). V was trimmed by 10 bases and J by 3 bases, leaving 19 bases between them. The CDR3 extends over 14 amino acids. For the CDR3, the DNA is TGTGCCACCGCAACTGACTGGAGGAGCTACGAGCAGTACTTC. Residues: CATATDWRSYEQYF.

The chain is built from TRBV12-2 and TRBJ1-5. TRBV12-2 is labeled a pseudogene. The CDR3 runs 16 residues. The CDR3 spells CASRPHRGDSNQPQHF. Here the CDR3 DNA reads TGTGCAAGTCGCCCCCATAGGGGGGATAGCAATCAGCCCCAGCATTTT.

This chain links TRBV18 with TRBJ2-5; 7 positions agree with TRBD1. The CDR3 is 13 amino acids. Losses at the gene ends were 6 bases for V and 4 bases for J; bases not matched to a gene: 5. The germline CDR1 and CDR2 sequences are KGHSH and LQKENI. CDR3 bases: TGTGCCAGCTCGGGGGACAGCGGAGAGACCCAGTACTTC. Its translation is CASSGDSGETQYF.

This chain links TRBV30 with TRBJ1-4, with 7 bases that match TRBD1. There are 18 residues in the CDR3. J was trimmed by 0 bases and V by 2 bases; bases with no gene match: 12. Looked up from germline, CDR1 is GTSNPN and CDR2 is SVGIG (reference sequence). The CDR3 loop reads CAWSRQGAWKATNEKLFF. CDR3 DNA: TGTGCCTGGAGTAGACAGGGCGCGTGGAAGGCAACTAATGAAAAACTGTTTTTT. The variable domain in full, with the rest retrieved from reference TRBV30 and TRBJ1-4, is SQTIHQWPATLVQPVGSPLSLECTVEGTSNPNLYWYRQAAGRGLQLLFYSVGIGQISSEVPQNLSASRPQDRQFILSSKKLLLSDSGFYLCAWSRQGAWKATNEKLFFGSGTQLSVL.

Points on this clone: Other DNA sequences from this sample encode an identical CDR3 as well. The V call is TRBV19, the J call TRBJ2-1; D unresolved. V lost 0 bases and J 4 bases, leaving 4 bases between the germline ends. This CDR3 contains 13 residues. CDR1 is LNHDA and CDR2 is SQIVND in the germline V gene (reference sequence). The CDR3 region has the DNA TGTGCCAGTAGTATAGAGGTATACAATGAGCAGTTCTTC. Its protein product is CASSIEVYNEQFF.

The chain is built from TRBV5-1 and TRBJ2-1, with 9 bases that match TRBD1. The CDR3 consists of 17 residues. J was trimmed by 5 bases and V by 4 bases; bases with no gene match: 13. CDR1 is SGHRS and CDR2 is YFSETQ in the germline V gene. CDR3 sequence (DNA): TGCGCCAGCAGCCCGGACCTACAGGGGGCCGGAAACAATGAGCAGTTCTTC. It codes for CASSPDLQGAGNNEQFF.

The J gene is TRBJ1-5, the V gene TRBV28; 9 nucleotides match TRBD1. V trimming: 8 bases; J trimming: 5 bases; junction bases outside the gene matches: 7. This CDR3 spans 14 amino acids. Germline V gives CDR1 MDHEN, CDR2 SYDVKM. CDR3 residues: CASVPGTGHQPQHF. The CDR3 region has the DNA TGTGCCAGCGTACCCGGGACAGGGCATCAGCCCCAGCATTTT.

The V and J genes are TRBV19 and TRBJ1-5; D might be TRBD1 (5 bases). V gave up 6 bases and J gave up 4 bases, with 16 bases separating them. CDR1 and CDR2 from the germline V gene are LNHDA and SQIVND (reference sequence). The CDR3 has 15 residues. The chain's CDR3 is CASRPSGTENQPQHF. The CDR3 DNA reads as TGTGCCAGTAGGCCTTCCGGGACGGAGAATCAGCCCCAGCATTTT. The full variable domain, in which reference TRBV19 and TRBJ1-5 provide the parts outside the CDR3, is DGGITQSPKYLFRKEGQNVTLSCEQNLNHDAMYWYRQDPGQGLRLIYYSQIVNDFQKGDIAEGYSVSREKKESFPLTVTSAQKNPTAFYLCASRPSGTENQPQHFGDGTRLSIL.

The chain joins TRBV27 to TRBJ1-5; no clear D gene. Trimming took off 5 bases at V and 1 base at J, with 6 bases between the two ends. Looked up from germline, CDR1 is MNHEY and CDR2 is SMNVEV (reference sequence). CDR3 length: 13 amino acids. The CDR3 nucleotides are TGTGCCAGCAGTCAGGAAAGCAATCAGCCCCAGCATTTT. Residues: CASSQESNQPQHF.